This TCR beta chain was found in a study of blood T cell repertoires in COVID-19. Overall study: Italy, Spain and the United States were the sources of the convalescent and acute COVID-19 samples.

Profiling relied on immunoSEQ multiplex PCR, and the TCRdb table lists in-frame clones only, not all of them. The table has approximately 14,000 clones, 81% seen once; the top ten hold roughly 28%. The CDR3 has 15 amino acids. Germline assignment: CDR1 LGHDT and CDR2 YNNKEL (reference sequence). Trimming took 4 bases from V and 7 from J; bases not matched to a gene: 8. V is TRBV3-1 (or the pseudogene TRBV3-2) and J is TRBJ2-2, with 8 bases matching TRBD1. This clonotype was obtained from a human donor in a cohort sampled during active COVID-19. Sequencing was done on a sample of peripheral blood. The CDR3 DNA reads TGTGCCAGCAGCCTTGTAGCAGGGGGCGGCGGGGAGCTGTTTTTT. Translated: CASSLVAGGGGELFF.